This T cell receptor beta chain originates from a study of CD8 T cells in ankylosing spondylitis. Study outcomes and limitations: The authors found the disease-linked clones to be CD8+ and relatively rare in peripheral blood. Reports say disease-linked clones showed up significantly more in matched ankylosing spondylitis synovial fluid. Reactive arthritis synovial fluid and blood previously showed some of these motif variants. Characteristic, it appeared, of ankylosing spondylitis blood was a TCR beta motif of about eight highly homologous variants.

The V end lost 4 bases, the J end lost 4 bases, and 19 bases lay between the germline ends. Germline values: CDR1 LGHDT, CDR2 YNNKEL (reference sequence). The CDR3 runs 16 residues. This clonotype has a count of ten or more. Its antigen is as yet unknown. TCRdb itself ran the 5' RACE reads through MiXCR, one entry per CDR3 protein. The sample has 200,000 to 250,000 distinct CDR3 sequences, 8% to 10% seen once. The TCR was taken from a female donor with ankylosing spondylitis or in good health (not recorded which). Sequenced input: blood, either unsorted or a sorted T cell fraction (not recorded which). This chain connects TRBV3-1 to TRBJ1-1; a weak D match, TRBD1 (5 bases). In nucleotides, the CDR3 is TGTGCCAGCAGCCTCCCAGGGACTCCGGGAGGCACTGAAGCTTTCTTT. Protein product: CASSLPGTPGGTEAFF. The variable domain in full, completed from reference TRBV3-1 and TRBJ1-1, reads DTAVSQTPKYLVTQMGNDKSIKCEQNLGHDTMYWYKQDSKKFLKIMFSYNNKELIINETVPNRFSPKSPDKAHLNLHINSLELGDSAVYFCASSLPGTPGGTEAFFGQGTRLTVV.